Below, 5 T cell receptor beta chains from the same sample are listed, as sequenced in a study of cytomegalovirus exposure and HLA in healthy donors. PCR amplification relied on 60 Vbeta primers (plus 13 Jbeta primers). Sequenced by immunoSEQ multiplex PCR; TCRdb stores in-frame clones only, minus some. The repertoire holds 130,000 or so clones, with more than 60% as singletons. Sequencing was done on a sample of PBMCs. The receptors originated from a woman in her 40s in good health and CMV-seropositive.

J is TRBJ2-3 and V is TRBV5-1; 10 bases match TRBD2. Germline values: CDR1 SGHRS, CDR2 YFSETQ. The ends lost 4 bases at V and 4 bases at J; junction bases unmatched: 0. The CDR3 has 13 amino acids. CDR3 sequence (DNA): TGCGCCAGCAGCCTAGCGGGAGCAGATACGCAGTATTTT. Its translation: CASSLAGADTQYF.

This clone was recorded a few times. V and J are TRBV7-2 and TRBJ2-2; no reliable D call. Trimming shortened V by 4 bases and J by 7 bases, and 10 bases separated the two germline ends. This CDR3 region has 13 residues. CDR1 and CDR2 from the germline V gene are SGHTA and FQGNSA. The CDR3 spells CASSYYSVGELFF. The CDR3 DNA follows: TGTGCCAGCAGCTACTATAGTGTCGGGGAGCTGTTTTTT.

This clone was recorded a few times. The rearrangement uses TRBV5-1 and TRBJ2-1; possibly TRBD2 for D (7 bases). The CDR3 totals 15 residues. Deletions cut 2 bases from V and 1 base from J, with 10 bases between. Per the germline V gene, CDR1 is SGHRS and CDR2 is YFSETQ. The CDR3 DNA reads TGCGCCAGCAGCTTAGGGGGGGAATCCTACAATGAGCAGTTCTTC. This gives the protein CASSLGGESYNEQFF.

The chain carries TRBV5-5 and TRBJ2-2; 7 nucleotides line up with TRBD2. CDR1 is SGHKS and CDR2 is YYEKEE in the germline V gene (reference sequence). This CDR3 contains 15 residues. Trimming cost V 4 bases and J 1 base; bases outside gene matches: 4. The CDR3 DNA reads TGTGCCAGCAGCAGAGGACTAGAGAACACCGGGGAGCTGTTTTTT. Encoded protein: CASSRGLENTGELFF.

This clone turned up a few times. The V and J genes are TRBV4-2 and TRBJ1-1, with 8 bases identical to TRBD1. The CDR3 is 13 amino acids. V shed 1 base and J 7 bases; nucleotides not matched to a gene: 2. Germline CDR1 LGHNA, CDR2 YNFKEQ. CDR3 coding DNA: TGTGCCAGCAGCCAAGTCACAGGGGGTGAAGCTTTCTTT. This codes for CASSQVTGGEAFF.